These 22 T cell receptor beta chains originate from one sample sequenced in a study of T-cell reconstitution after alpha-beta-depleted transplantation in children. Preparation of the TCRbeta library was carried out with unique molecular identifiers. TCRdb re-analysed the PCR reads in MiXCR, keeping a single row per CDR3 protein. The sample comprises about 470,000 distinct CDR3 sequences, over 40% of which are singletons, and around 29% rests with the top ten. This sample comprised PBMCs, obtained before TCRalphabeta/CD19-depleted stem cell transplant. These TCRs come from a girl aged 2-15 years with aplastic anemia, due to receive a stem cell transplant.

This sequence joins TRBV27 and TRBJ2-7; tentatively, D is TRBD1 or TRBD2 (5 bases each). There are 13 residues in the CDR3. V dropped 5 bases and J dropped 2 bases, with 10 bases sitting between them. Looked up from germline, CDR1 is MNHEY and CDR2 is SMNVEV (reference sequence). CDR3 in DNA: TGTGCCAGCAGTCCACGGGGACCCTACGAGCAGTACTTC. Amino acids: CASSPRGPYEQYF.

Ten or more counts support this clonotype. CDR3 region: CASSSLTSGRRGDTQYF. The CDR3 DNA is TGTGCCAGCAGTTCCCTGACTAGCGGGAGGAGAGGAGATACGCAGTATTTT. The genes are TRBV12-3 or TRBV12-4 and TRBJ2-3; 13 bases are a match to TRBD2. V lost 4 bases and J lost 5; bases outside the gene matches: 9. The CDR3 covers 17 residues.

This chain joins TRBV20-1 and TRBJ2-3; maybe TRBD2 (7 bases). V gave up 5 bases and J gave up 6 bases, with 24 bases separating them. CDR3 length: 16 amino acids. CDR1 and CDR2 (germline): DFQATT, SNEGSKA (reference sequence). For the CDR3, the DNA is TGCAGTGCTGCCCGGCGGGGGCGGGGGCCCCCCGATACGCAGTATTTT. It is translated as CSAARRGRGPPDTQYF.

V gene TRBV28 combines with J gene TRBJ2-5; D is unclear. Germline assignment: CDR1 MDHEN and CDR2 SYDVKM. Deletions cut 5 bases from V and 1 base from J, with 11 bases between. The CDR3 is 14 amino acids. This chain's CDR3 is CASSRVQVQETQYF. As DNA, the CDR3 is TGTGCCAGCAGTCGAGTTCAGGTCCAAGAGACCCAGTACTTC.

This chain connects TRBV20-1 to TRBJ2-7, with TRBD2 identical over 12 bases. This CDR3 is built from 19 residues. With V trimmed by 0 bases and J by 5 bases, 17 bases remained unmatched. Germline loops: CDR1 DFQATT, CDR2 SNEGSKA (reference sequence). CDR3 nucleotides: TGCAGTGCTAGAGATGCTCATACGGGACTAGCGGGTCCTAGGGACGAGCAGTACTTC. Its translation is CSARDAHTGLAGPRDEQYF.

In DNA form, the CDR3 reads TGTGCCAGCAGCGTAGTCAATGGGCGGCTGTTCTTC. Residues: CASSVVNGRLFF. V gene TRBV9 combines with J gene TRBJ2-1; D remains unclear. V was cut by 0 bases and J by 15 bases, with 13 bases left in between. The CDR3 loop spans 12 amino acids. Germline CDR1 and CDR2: SGDLS and YYNGEE.

This clonotype was seen a handful of times. The chain couples TRBV15 to TRBJ2-7, with D possibly matching TRBD1 (5 bases). The length of the CDR3 is 14 residues. Trimming cost V 0 bases and J 1 base, with 7 bases left between them. In germline, CDR1 is LNHNV, CDR2 YYDKDF (reference sequence). Written as DNA, the CDR3 is TGTGCCACCAGCAGAGATACAGGTTCCTACGAGCAGTACTTC. Amino acid sequence: CATSRDTGSYEQYF.

This clonotype has ten or more counts. The chain recombines TRBV12-3 or TRBV12-4 with TRBJ2-5; 7 nucleotides match TRBD1. V lost 5 bases and J lost 3; bases outside the gene matches: 12. The CDR3 has 16 residues. CDR3: CASSRFRDSVEETQYF. The CDR3 DNA reads TGTGCCAGCAGTCGGTTCCGGGACAGCGTTGAAGAGACCCAGTACTTC.

This clonotype was observed a few times. V gene TRBV10-3 combines with J gene TRBJ2-7; D perhaps matches TRBD2 (5 bases). The ends were cut back, 3 bases at V and 6 bases at J, with 9 bases in the middle. CDR1 and CDR2 from the germline V gene are ENHRY and SYGVKD. The CDR3 is 12 amino acids. This CDR3 reads CAISEAGGEQYF. CDR3 DNA: TGTGCCATCAGTGAAGCAGGAGGCGAGCAGTACTTC.

The sample holds many counts of this clonotype. The chain couples TRBV29-1 to TRBJ1-4, with D tentatively TRBD1 (6 bases). Germline V CDR1 and CDR2: SQVTM, ANQGSEA. Trimming cost V 6 bases and J 0 bases, with 8 bases left between them. This CDR3 comprises 13 residues. For the CDR3, the DNA is TGCAGCGTAACAGGGCCAACTAATGAAAAACTGTTTTTT. Protein sequence: CSVTGPTNEKLFF. The variable domain in full, with the rest retrieved from reference TRBV29-1 and TRBJ1-4, is SAVISQKPSRDICQRGTSLTIQCQVDSQVTMMFWYRQQPGQSLTLIATANQGSEATYESGFVIDKFPISRPNLTFSTLTVSNMSPEDSSIYLCSVTGPTNEKLFFGSGTQLSVL.

The rearrangement uses TRBV7-9 and TRBJ2-7; unclear D gene. This CDR3 contains 15 residues. CDR1 SEHNR and CDR2 FQNEAQ come from the germline V gene (reference sequence). V gave up 5 bases and J gave up 1 base, with 15 bases separating them. The CDR3 is CASSGADDVSYEQYF. Written as DNA, the CDR3 is TGTGCCAGCAGCGGAGCCGACGATGTTTCCTACGAGCAGTACTTC. The full variable domain, with the rest looked up from reference TRBV7-9 and TRBJ2-7, is DTGVSQNPRHKITKRGQNVTFRCDPISEHNRLYWYRQTLGQGPEFLTYFQNEAQLEKSRLLSDRFSAERPKGSFSTLEIQRTEQGDSAMYLCASSGADDVSYEQYFGPGTRLTVT.

The rearrangement joins TRBV5-1 to TRBJ2-1; D might be TRBD1 (6 bases). This CDR3 has 14 residues. The germline gives CDR1 SGHRS, CDR2 YFSETQ. V lost 1 base to trimming and J lost 6 bases, with 11 bases between them. The CDR3 spells CASSLIDRPNEQFF. CDR3 DNA sequence: TGCGCCAGCAGCTTGATAGACAGGCCCAATGAGCAGTTCTTC.

In this sample, this clonotype turned up a few times. V gene TRBV24-1 combines with J gene TRBJ1-5; no clear D gene. Germline CDR1 and CDR2: KGHDR and SFDVKD. CDR3 length: 13 amino acids. V lost 5 bases and J 4 bases, leaving 8 bases between the germline ends. In DNA form, the CDR3 reads TGTGCCACCAGTGCTTCGAGAAATCAGCCCCAGCATTTT. It translates to CATSASRNQPQHF.

This clonotype was counted between two and nine times. The J gene is TRBJ2-5, the V gene TRBV28; 8 bases match TRBD2. CDR1 is MDHEN and CDR2 is SYDVKM in the germline V gene. Trimming took 6 bases from V and 1 from J; bases not matched to a gene: 4. The CDR3 loop spans 14 amino acids. Here the CDR3 reads CASRVAGSQETQYF. The CDR3 nucleotides are TGTGCCAGCAGGGTAGCGGGAAGCCAAGAGACCCAGTACTTC.

In its sample, this clonotype was seen a few times. A junction boundary mismatches the germline segment, possibly from a read error. The chain combines TRBV2 with TRBJ1-2; unclear D gene. The V gene's germline CDR1 is SNHLY and CDR2 FYNNEI. The CDR3 spans 13 residues. CDR3 DNA: TGTGCCAGCAGTGAACGGGTGGGCAGCCGTGTGGGATTC. Translated, it gives CASSERVGSRVGF.

The genes are TRBV20-1 and TRBJ2-1, with 8 positions matching TRBD2. CDR1 and CDR2 (germline): DFQATT, SNEGSKA (reference sequence). The CDR3 is 17 amino acids. V lost 1 base and J lost 5; bases outside the gene matches: 13. CDR3 sequence: CSARARRLAGQDNEQFF. The DNA for the CDR3 is TGCAGTGCTAGAGCCAGGCGGCTAGCGGGCCAAGACAATGAGCAGTTCTTC.

This clonotype was counted a few times. This chain uses TRBV5-1 with TRBJ1-6; 8 nucleotides line up with TRBD1. CDR1 is SGHRS and CDR2 is YFSETQ in the germline V gene. CDR3 size: 13 residues. The trim removed 5 bases at V and 9 bases at J, leaving 4 bases unmatched. As DNA, the CDR3 is TGCGCCAGCAGGATTGACAGGGGTTCACCCCTCCACTTT. This gives the protein CASRIDRGSPLHF.

The rearrangement links TRBV5-1 to TRBJ2-7; the match to TRBD1 covers 12 bases. Germline V gene lookup returns CDR1 SGHRS and CDR2 YFSETQ. There are 17 residues in the CDR3. The V gene end was trimmed by 4 bases and the J gene end by 4 bases; junction bases not matched to a gene: 12. This chain's CDR3 is CASSRGQGAVQGYEQYF. The CDR3 coding sequence is TGCGCCAGCAGCCGGGGACAGGGGGCGGTCCAAGGGTACGAGCAGTACTTC.

The V gene is TRBV6-1, the J gene TRBJ2-3, with D tentatively TRBD2 (5 bases). The CDR3 has 17 amino acids. Germline V CDR1 and CDR2: MNHNS, SASEGT. Trimming left V 1 base short and J 4 bases short, with 18 bases between. As DNA, the CDR3 is TGTGCCAGCAGTGAAGGGGAGTTGGACGGTTGGGCAGATACGCAGTATTTT. Amino acid sequence: CASSEGELDGWADTQYF.

The rearrangement links TRBV5-1 to TRBJ2-1; D might be TRBD2 (5 bases). In germline, CDR1 is SGHRS, CDR2 YFSETQ. The CDR3 covers 17 residues. Trimming removed 4 bases from V and 3 bases from J, with 20 bases in between. For the CDR3, the DNA is TGCGCCAGCAGCGCCGGACTCGTCTGGGGAGTCTACAATGAGCAGTTCTTC. Amino acid sequence: CASSAGLVWGVYNEQFF.

This clonotype was picked up a small number of times. The chain joins TRBV28 to TRBJ1-1; D remains unclear. V dropped 5 bases and J dropped 4 bases, with 5 bases sitting between them. Germline assignment: CDR1 MDHEN and CDR2 SYDVKM. The CDR3 contains 11 residues. CDR3 residues: CASSTLTEAFF. The CDR3 DNA sequence: TGTGCCAGCAGTACCCTCACTGAAGCTTTCTTT.

This clonotype was seen a few times. The V gene is TRBV6-5, the J gene TRBJ2-2; D not resolved. Germline CDR1 and CDR2: MNHEY and SVGAGI. Trimming stripped 1 base from V and 2 bases from J, with 11 bases between. There are 16 residues in the CDR3. For the CDR3, the DNA is TGTGCCAGCAGTTACTACAGTCAGATAAACACCGGGGAGCTGTTTTTT. It yields the protein CASSYYSQINTGELFF.